This T cell receptor beta chain originates from a study of cytomegalovirus exposure and HLA in healthy donors. Study-level results: TCR beta chains numbering more than 150 were designated cytomegalovirus-associated.

This CDR3 has 15 amino acids. J lost 5 bases, V lost 5 bases, and 11 bases had no gene match. Per the germline V gene, CDR1 is SGHTA and CDR2 is FQGNSA. Comments on this clone: Its antigen is as yet unknown.

Both 60 Vbeta primers and 13 Jbeta primers went into the PCR. Sequencing used immunoSEQ multiplex PCR; TCRdb keeps in-frame clones, though not all of them. The data hold some 150,000 clones, with roughly 81% observed a single time. The chain is built from TRBV7-2 and TRBJ2-5, with TRBD1 matching 7 bases. The clonotype comes from a woman under 30 in good health and CMV-seronegative. Sequencing used PBMCs. The CDR3 nucleotides are TGTGCCAGCAGCCCATACAGGGGCGTTGGCGAGACCCAGTACTTC. Amino acid sequence: CASSPYRGVGETQYF.